This TCR beta chain was documented in a study of vaccination and CD4 T cells after COVID-19. The Oncomine TCR Beta short-read assay was what sequenced the DNA obtained from cultured CD4+ T cells. Using the QIAamp micro DNA kit, genomic DNA was extracted from the CD4+ T cells that had been cultured. TCRdb called the PCR reads again in MiXCR, with one record for every CDR3 protein. The sample lists around 2,000 distinct CDR3 sequences; about a sixth were seen once. The treatment denotes: roughly 11-day PBMC culture with coronavirus spike peptide pools or control peptides (ViraFEST assay). CD4+ T cells of the unexposed donor were collected before the COVID-19 pandemic (2011-2018). The germline V gene encodes CDR1 SGHRS and CDR2 YFSETQ. The CDR3 runs 14 residues. V was cut by 4 bases and J by 7 bases, with 15 bases left in between. This clonotype has a handful of counts. Its matching antigen is unknown.

Sequencing was carried out using CD4+ T cells from blood, cultured in vitro. This clonotype was obtained from a human donor in good health. The chain recombines TRBV5-1 with TRBJ1-5; no clear D gene. CDR3 bases: TGCGCCAGCAGCCCCGGGGAACCCGACCAGCCCCAGCATTTT. Protein: CASSPGEPDQPQHF.